Listed here is a single TCR beta chain. Its antigen remains unidentified. Replicate PCRs run on sorted subsets employed 150 to 250 ng DNA, roughly 30,000 T cell genomes. TCRdb's table, derived via immunoSEQ multiplex PCR, lists solely in-frame clones and lacks some. The sample has roughly 500,000 clones; roughly 95% are singletons. The data derive from a study of shared clonotypes between healthy human individuals. Whole-study results and caveats: An effect of sequencing depth on clonotype sharing among donors was expected. The authors sampled blood alone, and tissue repertoires likely differ.

CDR1 GTSNPN and CDR2 SVGIG come from the germline V gene (reference sequence). The CDR3 contains 13 residues. The chain joins TRBV30 to TRBJ2-5; perhaps TRBD2 as D (6 bases). The end of the DNA is better explained by TRBJ2-7, so the J call may be wrong. Sequencing was carried out using naive CD4+ T cells sorted from blood. The subset was: CD45RA+ positively selected. The TCR originated in a woman between 25 and 40 years old in good health. The CDR3 reads CACNKDYRDEQYF. CDR3 nucleotide sequence: TGTGCCTGCAATAAGGACTATCGAGACGAGCAGTACTTC.